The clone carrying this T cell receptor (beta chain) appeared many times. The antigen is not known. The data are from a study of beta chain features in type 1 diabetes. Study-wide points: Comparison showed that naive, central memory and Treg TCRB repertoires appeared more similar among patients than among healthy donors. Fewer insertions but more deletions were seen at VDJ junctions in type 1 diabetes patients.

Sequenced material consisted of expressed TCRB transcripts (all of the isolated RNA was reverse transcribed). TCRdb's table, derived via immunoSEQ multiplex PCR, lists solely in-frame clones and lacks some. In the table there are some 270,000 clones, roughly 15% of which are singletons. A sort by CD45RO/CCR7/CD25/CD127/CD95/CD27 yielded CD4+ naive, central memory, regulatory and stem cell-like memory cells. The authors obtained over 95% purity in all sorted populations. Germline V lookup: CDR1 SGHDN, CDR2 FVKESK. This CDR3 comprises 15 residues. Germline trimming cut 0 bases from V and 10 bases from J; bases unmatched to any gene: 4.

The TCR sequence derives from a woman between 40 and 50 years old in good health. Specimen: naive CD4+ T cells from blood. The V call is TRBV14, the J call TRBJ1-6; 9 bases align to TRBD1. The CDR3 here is CASSQEGTGFSPLHF. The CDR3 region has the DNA TGTGCCAGCAGCCAAGAGGGGACAGGGTTCTCACCCCTCCACTTT.